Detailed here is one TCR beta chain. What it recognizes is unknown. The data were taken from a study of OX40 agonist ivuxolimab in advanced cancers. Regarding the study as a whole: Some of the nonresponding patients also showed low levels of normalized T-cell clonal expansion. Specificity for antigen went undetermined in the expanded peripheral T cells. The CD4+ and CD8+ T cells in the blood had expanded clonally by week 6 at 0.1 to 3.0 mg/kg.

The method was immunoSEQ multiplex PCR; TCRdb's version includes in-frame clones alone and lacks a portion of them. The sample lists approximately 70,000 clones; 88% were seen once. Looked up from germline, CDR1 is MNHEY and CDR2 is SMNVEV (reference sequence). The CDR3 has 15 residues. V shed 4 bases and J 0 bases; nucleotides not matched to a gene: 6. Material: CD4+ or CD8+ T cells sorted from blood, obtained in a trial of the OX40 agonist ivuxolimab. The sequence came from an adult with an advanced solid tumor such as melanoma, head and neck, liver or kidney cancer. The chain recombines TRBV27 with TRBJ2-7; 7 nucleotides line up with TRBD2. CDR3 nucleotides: TGTGCCAGCAGTTCCCTAGCGGTATACTCCTACGAGCAGTACTTC. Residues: CASSSLAVYSYEQYF.